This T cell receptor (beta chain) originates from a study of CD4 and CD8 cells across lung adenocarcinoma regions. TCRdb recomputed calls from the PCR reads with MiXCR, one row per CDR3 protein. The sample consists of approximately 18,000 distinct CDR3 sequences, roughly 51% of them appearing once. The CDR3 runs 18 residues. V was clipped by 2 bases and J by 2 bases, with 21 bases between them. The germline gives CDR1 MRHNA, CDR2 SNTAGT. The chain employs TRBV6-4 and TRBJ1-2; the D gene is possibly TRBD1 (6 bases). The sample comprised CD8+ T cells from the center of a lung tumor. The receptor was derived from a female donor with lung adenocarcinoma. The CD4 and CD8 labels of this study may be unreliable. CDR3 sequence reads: CASSDLVRPKGGNYGYTF. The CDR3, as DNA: TGTGCCAGCAGTGACCTCGTACGTCCTAAGGGGGGCAACTATGGCTACACCTTC.